Presented here are 16 T cell receptor beta chains from one specimen sequenced in a study of CD8 T cells in ankylosing spondylitis. TCRdb recomputed calls from the 5' RACE reads with MiXCR, one row per CDR3 protein. The table has roughly 120,000 distinct CDR3 sequences, roughly 15% seen once; the top ten hold 3%. Source material: blood, either unsorted or a sorted T cell fraction (not recorded which). Source of these receptors: a female donor with ankylosing spondylitis or in good health (not recorded which).

This clonotype has a count of ten or more. A junction boundary mismatches the germline segment, possibly from a read error. This chain joins TRBV7-7 and TRBJ2-3, with a weak D call TRBD2 (7 bases). CDR1 is SSHAT and CDR2 is FNYEAQ in the germline V gene (reference sequence). CDR3 size: 15 residues. DNA of the CDR3: TGTGCTAGCAGCCTCGGGGGGCGCGGCACAGATACGCAGTATTTT. Its protein is CASSLGGRGTDTQYF.

J is TRBJ2-3 and V is TRBV5-5; 11 bases map to TRBD2. CDR1 and CDR2 (germline): SGHKS, YYEKEE (reference sequence). J gave up 0 bases and V 2 bases, and 2 bases lay outside the gene matches. CDR3 length: 16 residues. CDR3 DNA: TGTGCCAGCAGCTTACTAGCGGGGGTGAGCACAGATACGCAGTATTTT. Protein product: CASSLLAGVSTDTQYF.

Remarks on this clonotype: Being one base from a much bigger clone, this may be a read error. V usage is TRBV24-1 and J usage is TRBJ2-5; D may correspond to TRBD1 or TRBD2 (6 bases each). The CDR3 spans 16 residues. The germline V gene has CDR1 KGHDR and CDR2 SFDVKD. The CDR3 here is CATSDLVYGGQEAQYF. The CDR3 nucleotides read TGTGCCACCAGTGATTTGGTTTACGGGGGCCAAGAGGCCCAGTACTTC.

At least ten counts were recorded for this clonotype. The chain carries TRBV12-3 or TRBV12-4 and TRBJ2-7; tentative D call: TRBD2 (5 bases). V was cut by 6 bases and J by 6 bases, with 15 bases left in between. The CDR3 runs 13 residues. The DNA of the CDR3 is TGTGCCAGCAGCCGTCACGAGGGTGCCGAGCAGTACTTC. Its translation: CASSRHEGAEQYF.

This clonotype was seen more than once but under ten times. One end of the junction is discordant with germline, which a read error may explain. The CDR3 loop reads CASSQVGGTKLF. Written as DNA, the CDR3 is TGTGCCAGCAGCCAAGTCGGCGGGACCAAACTTTTC. The V and J genes are TRBV3-1 and TRBJ2-7; tentative D call: TRBD2 (6 bases). Germline lookup yields CDR1 LGHDT and CDR2 YNNKEL (reference sequence). This CDR3 spans 12 amino acids.

The chain couples TRBV20-1 to TRBJ2-7; D possibly corresponds to TRBD2 (5 bases). This CDR3 has 14 amino acids. V was shortened by 4 bases and J by 5 bases, with 18 bases between the two germline ends. Per germline, CDR1 DFQATT and CDR2 SNEGSKA (reference sequence). CDR3 nucleotides: TGCAGTGCTACCAAAGAGCGGAGGCTCCACGAGCAGTACTTC. The encoded protein is CSATKERRLHEQYF.

This clonotype occurred many times. The genes are TRBV12-3 or TRBV12-4 and TRBJ2-3; TRBD2 agrees at 10 bases. This CDR3 region has 16 residues. Trimming cost V 6 bases and J 4 bases; bases outside gene matches: 10. CDR3 in amino acids: CASSTNSGGWSDTQYF. The CDR3 DNA reads TGTGCCAGCAGCACCAATAGCGGGGGGTGGTCAGATACGCAGTATTTT.

This clonotype has at least ten counts. The CDR3: CSARADRAKYGYTF. CDR3 DNA sequence: TGCAGTGCTAGAGCGGACAGGGCCAAATATGGCTACACCTTC. The chain recombines TRBV20-1 with TRBJ1-2, with TRBD1 matching 8 bases. The V gene end was trimmed by 1 base and the J gene end by 5 bases; junction bases not matched to a gene: 6. Per germline, CDR1 DFQATT and CDR2 SNEGSKA (reference sequence). This CDR3 is built from 14 residues.

This clonotype was seen at least ten times. The J gene is TRBJ2-1, the V gene TRBV25-1; D not resolved. V lost 6 bases and J 8 bases, leaving 14 bases between the germline ends. CDR3 size: 13 residues. Looked up from germline, CDR1 is MGHDK and CDR2 is SYGVNS. The chain's CDR3 is CASREAMGYEQFF. The CDR3 DNA sequence: TGTGCCAGCAGGGAAGCCATGGGTTATGAGCAGTTCTTC.

As regards this clonotype: This may stem from a read error, because a much larger clone lies one nucleotide away. CDR3 DNA sequence: TGTGCCAGCAGTTTAAGGGGGCTAGCGACCCAGTACTTC. It encodes CASSLRGLATQYF. The rearrangement uses TRBV27 and TRBJ2-5, with 7 bases aligning to TRBD1. Losses at the gene ends were 2 bases for V and 7 bases for J; bases not matched to a gene: 4. From germline, CDR1 is MNHEY and CDR2 SMNVEV (reference sequence). The CDR3 length is 13 residues.

This clonotype was detected many times. V and J are TRBV5-1 and TRBJ2-1; the match to TRBD1 covers 8 bases. V lost 2 bases and J lost 1; bases outside the gene matches: 2. The CDR3 totals 15 residues. Germline V lookup: CDR1 SGHRS, CDR2 YFSETQ. This CDR3 reads CASSFTGGSYNEQFF. The CDR3 DNA sequence: TGCGCCAGCAGCTTTACAGGGGGGTCCTACAATGAGCAGTTCTTC.

V gene TRBV5-1 combines with J gene TRBJ2-5; no reliable D call. Per the germline V gene, CDR1 is SGHRS and CDR2 is YFSETQ. V was trimmed by 1 base and J by 1 base, leaving 5 bases between them. The CDR3 is 13 residues long. The chain's CDR3 is CASSLSSQETQYF. In DNA, the CDR3 is TGCGCCAGCAGCTTGTCATCCCAAGAGACCCAGTACTTC.

As to this clonotype: This may come from a read error, since a much larger clone is one base off. The V and J genes are TRBV29-1 and TRBJ2-3; D might be TRBD1 (6 bases). Trimming stripped 4 bases from V and 3 bases from J, with 17 bases between. The CDR3 sequence is 15 residues long. The germline V gene encodes CDR1 SQVTM and CDR2 ANQGSEA. The CDR3 region is CSVVAEDGTTDTQYF. The CDR3 DNA follows: TGCAGCGTTGTAGCAGAAGACGGGACAACAGATACGCAGTATTTT.

This chain joins TRBV30 and TRBJ1-6; D gene uncertain. Trimming stripped 3 bases from V and 4 bases from J, with 7 bases between. The CDR3 runs 13 residues. Germline-derived CDR1 and CDR2 are GTSNPN and SVGIG (reference sequence). CDR3 in amino acids: CAWRAGYNSPLHF. Written as DNA, the CDR3 is TGTGCCTGGAGGGCTGGGTATAATTCACCCCTCCACTTT.

This clonotype was seen many times. The V gene is TRBV20-1, the J gene TRBJ1-2; no firm D call. The germline V gene encodes CDR1 DFQATT and CDR2 SNEGSKA (reference sequence). Trimming removed 1 base at V and 4 bases at J, with 10 bases between. The CDR3 is 13 amino acids. DNA of the CDR3: TGCAGTGCTAGAGTTGCCAGTACCTATGGCTACACCTTC. Its protein is CSARVASTYGYTF.

This clonotype has more than one count but fewer than ten. The chain links TRBV5-1 to TRBJ2-3, with D possibly being TRBD1 or TRBD2 (6 bases each). Looked up from germline, CDR1 is SGHRS and CDR2 is YFSETQ. V lost 7 bases and J 5 bases, leaving 14 bases between the germline ends. This CDR3 region has 13 residues. CDR3 sequence (DNA): TGCGCCAGCGGACGAGGGGGGATAGATACGCAGTATTTT. It translates to CASGRGGIDTQYF.